The 2 T cell receptor beta chains reported below all come from one sample, sequenced in a study of blood T cell repertoires in COVID-19. Data came from immunoSEQ multiplex PCR; TCRdb stores just in-frame clones and leaves some out. Among 200,000 to 250,000 clones listed, around 87% were seen once. The material sequenced was peripheral blood. These receptors all come from a woman aged 70-85 years with active or convalescent COVID-19.

This sequence joins TRBV6-2 or TRBV6-3 and TRBJ2-6, with D tentatively TRBD1 (5 bases). The CDR3 spans 15 residues. Germline values: CDR1 MNHEY, CDR2 SVGEGT. V was pared by 5 bases and J by 12 bases, with 20 bases between. CDR3 DNA: TGTGCCAGCAGTACCGACAGATACCCGTCCCCCGTCCTGACTTTC. This translates into CASSTDRYPSPVLTF.

The CDR3 DNA reads as TGTGCCAGCAGTTACGGGGCACTTAACACTGAAGCTTTCTTT. It translates to CASSYGALNTEAFF. The chain combines TRBV6-2 or TRBV6-3 with TRBJ1-1, with D tentatively TRBD1 (5 bases). This CDR3 has 14 amino acids. Germline CDR1 MNHEY, CDR2 SVGEGT. Trimming removed 2 bases at V and 2 bases at J, with 9 bases between.